A selection of T cell receptor beta chains follows, all from one sample in a study of blood T cell repertoires in COVID-19. Sequencing was performed with immunoSEQ multiplex PCR; in TCRdb, only in-frame clones are kept and a portion is missing. The data hold some 89,000 clones, with almost 85% observed a single time. Material for sequencing was peripheral blood. These receptors were taken from a woman older than 75 with acute or convalescent COVID-19. Both conserved end residues are part of each CDR3.

V gene	CDR3 protein
TRBV5-5	CASSQGQGFSPLHF
TRBV24-1	CATEDRTAKGTFF
TRBV19	CASSPRLTGTGGSPLHF
TRBV19	CASSIRTGKGVCTF
TRBV28	CASSLQGFAYEQYF
TRBV4-2	CASSQDWNTGELFF
TRBV19	CASSHSRAYNEQFF
TRBV20-1	CSAAAGTGKYF
TRBV6-1	CASSDQGSPHTEAFF
TRBV12-5	CASSGGWETQYF
TRBV6-5	CASSYGDRPTYEQYF
TRBV10-3	CAISEGTGFAGNTIYF
TRBV4-1	CASSQGVAQETQYF
TRBV29-1	CSVESGAVGNTIYF
TRBV19	CASSILAGPPYNEQFF
TRBV7-9	CASGEQTDTQYF
TRBV6-4	CATGQGDGYTF
TRBV2	CASRVVIGGGGTQYF
TRBV6-2/TRBV6-3	CASSPTSGGSLANQETQYF
TRBV5-1	CASSLGQGGSSTDTQYF
TRBV11-2	CASSPGTQSGNEQFF
TRBV28	CASSLSGGGRWAFF
TRBV5-1	CASSLDPNGGVGTQYF
TRBV11-2	CASSLVGQMNTEAFF